The next 23 T cell receptor beta chains were all read from a single sample in a study of blood T cell repertoires in COVID-19. Generated by immunoSEQ multiplex PCR, the TCRdb table keeps only in-frame clones and is missing some. This sample has 55,000 to 70,000 clones; around 80% occur once, and the top ten carry approximately 14%. Sample: peripheral blood. All receptors derive from a man older than 75 with acute or convalescent COVID-19.

The genes are TRBV6-2 or TRBV6-3 and TRBJ2-1, with TRBD1 matching 7 bases. The V gene end was trimmed by 6 bases and the J gene end by 10 bases; junction bases not matched to a gene: 12. This CDR3 comprises 14 residues. Germline values: CDR1 MNHEY, CDR2 SVGEGT. CDR3 coding DNA: TGTGCCAGCAGCTCCCGCGGACAGGTTGGAGAGCAGTTCTTC. Its protein is CASSSRGQVGEQFF.

The chain links TRBV10-3 to TRBJ1-3; 7 bases match TRBD1. The germline V gene encodes CDR1 ENHRY and CDR2 SYGVKD. This CDR3 has 15 amino acids. Trimming cost V 10 bases and J 0 bases; bases outside gene matches: 9. The DNA of the CDR3 is TGTGCCAGCAGGGGGGACAGAGACTCTGGAAACACCATATATTTT. The encoded protein is CASRGDRDSGNTIYF.

The chain links TRBV5-6 to TRBJ1-2; D not certain. V lost 2 bases and J 3 bases, leaving 11 bases between the germline ends. This CDR3 spans 14 amino acids. The germline V gene has CDR1 SGHDT and CDR2 YYEEEE. This CDR3 reads CASSLVVSYYGYTF. CDR3 in DNA: TGTGCCAGCAGCTTAGTGGTTAGTTACTATGGCTACACCTTC. Using reference TRBV5-6 and TRBJ1-2 for the parts outside the CDR3, the full variable domain is DAGVTQSPTHLIKTRGQQVTLRCSPKSGHDTVSWYQQALGQGPQFIFQYYEEEERQRGNFPDRFSGHQFPNYSSELNVNALLLGDSALYLCASSLVVSYYGYTFGSGTRLTVV.

The V call is TRBV7-9, the J call TRBJ2-1; 9 bases are a match to TRBD2. The length of the CDR3 is 13 residues. V shed 8 bases and J 4 bases; nucleotides not matched to a gene: 3. Germline V gene sequence: CDR1 SEHNR, CDR2 FQNEAQ (reference sequence). In DNA, the CDR3 is TGTGCCAGCGGGCTAGCGGGATACAATGAGCAGTTCTTC. Its translation is CASGLAGYNEQFF.

This clone is a singleton in its sample. The CDR3 DNA sequence: TGTGCCAGCAGTTACGAGGGGGATAATGAGCAGTTCTTC. It is translated as CASSYEGDNEQFF. This sequence joins TRBV6-5 and TRBJ2-1; TRBD1 is a possible D gene (6 bases). The CDR3 totals 13 residues. The V gene's germline CDR1 is MNHEY and CDR2 SVGAGI. V was pared by 2 bases and J by 7 bases, with 9 bases between.

This chain links TRBV11-3 with TRBJ2-4, with TRBD2 as a possible D gene (6 bases). CDR3 length: 13 residues. CDR1 is SGHNT, CDR2 YENEEA, per germline. V lost 5 bases and J lost 9, with 14 bases in between. CDR3 DNA: TGTGCCAGCAGCCAGCTGGGGGGTTTCATTCAGTACTTC. This gives the protein CASSQLGGFIQYF.

This CDR3 reads CASSLDGIGDSPLHF. CDR3 coding DNA: TGCGCCAGCAGCTTGGATGGTATCGGAGATTCACCCCTCCACTTT. The chain uses TRBV5-1 and TRBJ1-6; D is undetermined. The CDR3 has 15 amino acids. The V gene lost 0 bases and the J gene lost 8 bases, with 12 bases spanning the gap. Germline assignment: CDR1 SGHRS and CDR2 YFSETQ. Supplemented by reference TRBV5-1 and TRBJ1-6, the full variable domain reads KAGVTQTPRYLIKTRGQQVTLSCSPISGHRSVSWYQQTPGQGLQFLFEYFSETQRNKGNFPGRFSGRQFSNSRSEMNVSTLELGDSALYLCASSLDGIGDSPLHFGNGTRLTVT.

The chain combines TRBV6-2 or TRBV6-3 with TRBJ1-1; D ambiguous. The CDR3 is 14 amino acids. CDR1 MNHEY and CDR2 SVGEGT come from the germline V gene. V gave up 4 bases and J gave up 6 bases, with 15 bases separating them. CDR3 sequence reads: CASSFARDGAEAFF. DNA of the CDR3: TGTGCCAGCAGTTTCGCGAGGGATGGGGCTGAAGCTTTCTTT.

The CDR3 coding sequence is TGTGCCAGCAGTCCCGAGACAGGGGCACTAGATGAAAAACTGTTTTTT. It translates to CASSPETGALDEKLFF. The chain uses TRBV27 and TRBJ1-4; TRBD1 aligns across 8 bases. The V segment lost 5 bases and the J segment 6 bases; nucleotides outside the gene matches: 11. Per the germline V gene, CDR1 is MNHEY and CDR2 is SMNVEV (reference sequence). CDR3 length equals 16 residues.

This chain connects TRBV10-2 to TRBJ1-1; perhaps TRBD1 as D (6 bases). The CDR3 totals 12 residues. V was pared by 6 bases and J by 8 bases, with 13 bases between. Germline V gene data show CDR1 as WSHSY and CDR2 as SAAADI. CDR3 DNA: TGCGCCAGCAGACCCACAGGGAAAGAAGCTTTCTTT. Protein product: CASRPTGKEAFF.

The chain has TRBV9 and TRBJ1-6; D is unclear. The CDR3 runs to 15 residues. Germline V gives CDR1 SGDLS, CDR2 YYNGEE. V lost 0 bases and J lost 7, with 11 bases in between. This chain's CDR3 is CASSVAGSENSPLHF. CDR3 nucleotide sequence: TGTGCCAGCAGCGTAGCCGGGTCAGAGAATTCACCCCTCCACTTT.

V gene TRBV6-2 or TRBV6-3 combines with J gene TRBJ1-1; TRBD1 matches 11 bases. V trimming: 6 bases; J trimming: 2 bases; junction bases outside the gene matches: 5. The CDR3 is made up of 15 amino acids. Germline loops: CDR1 MNHEY, CDR2 SVGEGT. The CDR3 region is CASSWTGGANTEAFF. In DNA, the CDR3 is TGTGCCAGCAGCTGGACAGGGGGCGCAAACACTGAAGCTTTCTTT.

The gene calls are TRBV11-3 and TRBJ2-1; tentative D call: TRBD2 (5 bases). The CDR3 has 15 residues. V was trimmed by 5 bases and J by 6 bases, leaving 17 bases between them. The V gene's germline CDR1 is SGHNT and CDR2 YENEEA. CDR3 protein: CASSRVGEKSNEQFF. CDR3 bases: TGTGCCAGCAGCCGTGTTGGGGAGAAGTCCAATGAGCAGTTCTTC.

The V call is TRBV6-2 or TRBV6-3, the J call TRBJ2-7, with D tentatively TRBD2 (6 bases). The CDR3 consists of 16 residues. CDR1 is MNHEY, CDR2 SVGEGT, per germline. Trimming removed 4 bases at V and 7 bases at J, with 23 bases between. The CDR3 spells CASSSLVGWKEGEQYF. The CDR3 nucleotides are TGTGCCAGCAGTTCCCTTGTCGGATGGAAGGAGGGGGAGCAGTACTTC.

This clone has a handful of counts. The chain links TRBV6-5 to TRBJ2-7, with TRBD2 matching over 7 bases. V shed 7 bases, J shed 6 bases, and the junction held 9 bases outside the gene matches. CDR3 length: 13 residues. The germline V gene has CDR1 MNHEY and CDR2 SVGAGI. CDR3 amino acids: CASTVGLRGEQYF. In nucleotides, the CDR3 is TGTGCCAGCACCGTGGGACTAAGAGGCGAGCAGTACTTC.

The genes are TRBV7-8 and TRBJ2-3; 7 bases fit TRBD1. The CDR3 loop spans 16 amino acids. The junction had 10 bases not matched to a gene; V was cut back by 4 bases and J by 3 bases. Germline V CDR1 and CDR2: SGHVS, FQNEAQ. The CDR3 nucleotides are TGTGCCAGCAGCTCTCCCCGCAGGGGGACGACAGATACGCAGTATTTT. Its translation: CASSSPRRGTTDTQYF. Complete variable domain (other parts from reference TRBV7-8 and TRBJ2-3): GAGVSQSPRYKVAKRGQDVALRCDPISGHVSLFWYQQALGQGPEFLTYFQNEAQLDKSGLPSDRFFAERPEGSVSTLKIQRTQQEDSAVYLCASSSPRRGTTDTQYFGPGTRLTVL.

The chain couples TRBV27 to TRBJ2-1; tentatively, D is TRBD2 (7 bases). Germline V lookup: CDR1 MNHEY, CDR2 SMNVEV (reference sequence). This CDR3 region has 15 residues. V lost 4 bases and J 6 bases, leaving 16 bases between the germline ends. The CDR3 reads CASSSRGAGFNEQFF. The CDR3 DNA follows: TGTGCCAGCAGTTCCCGGGGGGCTGGTTTCAATGAGCAGTTCTTC.

This chain uses TRBV6-6 with TRBJ1-4; D is unclear. There are 14 residues in the CDR3. Germline CDR1 is MNHNY and CDR2 is SVGAGI (reference sequence). Trimming took off 0 bases at V and 8 bases at J, with 10 bases between the two ends. This CDR3 is CASSYSNDWEKLFF. CDR3 in DNA: TGTGCCAGCAGTTACTCCAATGACTGGGAAAAACTGTTTTTT.

The chain recombines TRBV5-1 with TRBJ2-3; 9 bases match TRBD2. CDR1 and CDR2 from the germline V gene are SGHRS and YFSETQ. CDR3 length equals 14 residues. The ends lost 2 bases at V and 5 bases at J; junction bases unmatched: 3. The CDR3 bases are TGCGCCAGCAGCTTAGCGGGGGGCGAAGATACGCAGTATTTT. As protein: CASSLAGGEDTQYF.

This rearrangement joins TRBV19 to TRBJ2-3, with D unresolved. This CDR3 spans 13 amino acids. Germline V gene data show CDR1 as LNHDA and CDR2 as SQIVND (reference sequence). Trimming cost V 5 bases and J 0 bases, with 6 bases left between them. DNA of the CDR3: TGTGCCAGTAGTGACGGGAGCACAGATACGCAGTATTTT. This encodes CASSDGSTDTQYF.

This clone was seen only a few times. The CDR3 sequence is CASSQNTLMNTEAFF. The CDR3 DNA follows: TGTGCCAGCAGCCAGAACACACTAATGAACACTGAAGCTTTCTTT. The chain links TRBV7-9 to TRBJ1-1; no definite D call. The CDR3 is made up of 15 amino acids. V was trimmed by 5 bases and J by 0 bases, leaving 13 bases between them. Germline V gives CDR1 SEHNR, CDR2 FQNEAQ (reference sequence).

This chain uses TRBV3-1 (or the pseudogene TRBV3-2) with TRBJ2-6; D not certain. V gave up 0 bases and J gave up 0 bases, with 9 bases separating them. The CDR3 runs 17 residues. Germline CDR1 reads LGHDT; CDR2 reads YNNKEL (reference sequence). This CDR3 reads CASSQEAPNSGANVLTF. For the CDR3, the DNA is TGTGCCAGCAGCCAAGAAGCACCGAACTCTGGGGCCAACGTCCTGACTTTC.

CDR3 residues: CASSIRGRDWRQFF. The CDR3 DNA sequence: TGTGCCAGTAGCATTAGAGGGAGAGATTGGAGGCAGTTCTTC. The V call is TRBV19, the J call TRBJ2-1; maybe TRBD2 (5 bases). The CDR3 spans 14 residues. CDR1 and CDR2 (germline): LNHDA, SQIVND (reference sequence). With 6 bases removed from V and 12 bases from J, the gap between germline ends came to 21 bases.